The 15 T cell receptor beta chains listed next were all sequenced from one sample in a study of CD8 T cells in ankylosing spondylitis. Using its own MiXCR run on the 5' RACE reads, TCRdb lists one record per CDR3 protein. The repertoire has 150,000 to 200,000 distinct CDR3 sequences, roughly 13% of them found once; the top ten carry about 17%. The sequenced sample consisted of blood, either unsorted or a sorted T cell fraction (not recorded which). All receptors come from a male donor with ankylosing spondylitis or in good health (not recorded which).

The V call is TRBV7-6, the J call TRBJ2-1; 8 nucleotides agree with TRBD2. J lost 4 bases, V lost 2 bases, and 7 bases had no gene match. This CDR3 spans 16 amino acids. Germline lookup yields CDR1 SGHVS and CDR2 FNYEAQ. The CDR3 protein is CASSLHPGGLYNEQFF. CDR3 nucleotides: TGTGCCAGCAGCTTACATCCGGGAGGGCTATACAATGAGCAGTTCTTC.

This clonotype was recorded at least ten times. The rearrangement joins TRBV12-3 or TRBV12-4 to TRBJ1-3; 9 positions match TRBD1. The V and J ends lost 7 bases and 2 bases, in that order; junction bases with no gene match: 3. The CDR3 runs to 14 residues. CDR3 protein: CASNRQGAGNTIYF. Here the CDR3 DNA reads TGTGCCAGCAATCGACAGGGGGCTGGAAACACCATATATTTT.

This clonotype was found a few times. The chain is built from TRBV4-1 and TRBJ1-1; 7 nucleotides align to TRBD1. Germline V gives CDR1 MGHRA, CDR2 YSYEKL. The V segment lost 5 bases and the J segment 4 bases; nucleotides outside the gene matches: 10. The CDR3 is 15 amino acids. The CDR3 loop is CASSFRRQGFTEAFF. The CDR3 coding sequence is TGCGCCAGCAGCTTCCGCCGACAGGGTTTCACTGAAGCTTTCTTT.

This CDR3 reads CASSSSGLAGTVSYEQYF. The CDR3 DNA is TGTGCCAGCAGCTCATCGGGACTAGCGGGGACCGTCTCCTACGAGCAGTACTTC. The rearrangement links TRBV11-1 to TRBJ2-7; 13 nucleotides match TRBD2. V dropped 4 bases and J dropped 0; count of bases not matched to a gene: 9. The CDR3 has 18 residues. Germline V gene sequence: CDR1 SGHAT, CDR2 FQDESV (reference sequence).

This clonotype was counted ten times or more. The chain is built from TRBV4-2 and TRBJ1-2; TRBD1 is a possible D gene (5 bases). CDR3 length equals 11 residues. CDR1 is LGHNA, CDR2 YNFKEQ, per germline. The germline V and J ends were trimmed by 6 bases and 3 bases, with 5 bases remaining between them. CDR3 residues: CASRQDYGYTF. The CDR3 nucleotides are TGTGCCAGCAGACAGGACTATGGCTACACCTTC.

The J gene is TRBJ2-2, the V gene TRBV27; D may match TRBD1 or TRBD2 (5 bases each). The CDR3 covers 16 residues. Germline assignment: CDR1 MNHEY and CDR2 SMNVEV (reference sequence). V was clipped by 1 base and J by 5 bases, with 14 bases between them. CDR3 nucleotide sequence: TGTGCCAGCAGTTTATTGGTGAGGGGTGGTACCGGGGAGCTGTTTTTT. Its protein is CASSLLVRGGTGELFF.

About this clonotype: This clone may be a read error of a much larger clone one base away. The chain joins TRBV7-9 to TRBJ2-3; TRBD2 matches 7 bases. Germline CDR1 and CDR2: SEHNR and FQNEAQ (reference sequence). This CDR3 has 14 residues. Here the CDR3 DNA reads TGTGCCAGCAGCCCGGGACTAAGGGCAGATTCGCAGTATTTT. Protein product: CASSPGLRADSQYF. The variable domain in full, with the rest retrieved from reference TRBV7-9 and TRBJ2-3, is DTGVSQNPRHKITKRGQNVTFRCDPISEHNRLYWYRQTLGQGPEFLTYFQNEAQLEKSRLLSDRFSAERPKGSFSTLEIQRTEQGDSAMYLCASSPGLRADSQYFGPGTRLTVL.

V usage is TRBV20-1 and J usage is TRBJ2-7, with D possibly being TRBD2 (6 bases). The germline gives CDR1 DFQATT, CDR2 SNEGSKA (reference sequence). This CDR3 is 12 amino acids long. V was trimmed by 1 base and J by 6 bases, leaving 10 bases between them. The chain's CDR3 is CSARVGGFEQYF. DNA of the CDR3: TGCAGTGCTAGAGTCGGGGGATTCGAGCAGTACTTC.

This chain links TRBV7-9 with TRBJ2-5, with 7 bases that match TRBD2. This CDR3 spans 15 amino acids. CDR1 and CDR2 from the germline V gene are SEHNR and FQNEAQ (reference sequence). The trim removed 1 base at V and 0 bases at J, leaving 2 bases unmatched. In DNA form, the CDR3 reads TGTGCCAGCAGCTTAGGGGCGGGGGACCAAGAGACCCAGTACTTC. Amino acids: CASSLGAGDQETQYF.

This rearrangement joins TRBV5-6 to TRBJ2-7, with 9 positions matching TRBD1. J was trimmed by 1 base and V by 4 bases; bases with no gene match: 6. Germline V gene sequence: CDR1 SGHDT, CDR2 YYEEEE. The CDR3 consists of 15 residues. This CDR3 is CASSDLGQGSYEQYF. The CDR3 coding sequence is TGTGCCAGCAGCGACCTGGGACAGGGTTCCTACGAGCAGTACTTC.

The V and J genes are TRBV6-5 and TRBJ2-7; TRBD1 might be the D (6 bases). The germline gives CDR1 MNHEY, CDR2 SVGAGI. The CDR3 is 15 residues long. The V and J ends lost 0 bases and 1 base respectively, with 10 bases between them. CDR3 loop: CASSYSNRASYEQYF. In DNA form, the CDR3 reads TGTGCCAGCAGTTACTCGAACAGGGCTTCCTACGAGCAGTACTTC.

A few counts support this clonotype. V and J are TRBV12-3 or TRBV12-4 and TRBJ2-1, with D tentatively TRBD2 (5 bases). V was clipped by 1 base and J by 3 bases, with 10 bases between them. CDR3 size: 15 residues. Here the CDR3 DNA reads TGTGCCAGCAGTTTAGGGGGAGTAGTCTACAATGAGCAGTTCTTC. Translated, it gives CASSLGGVVYNEQFF.

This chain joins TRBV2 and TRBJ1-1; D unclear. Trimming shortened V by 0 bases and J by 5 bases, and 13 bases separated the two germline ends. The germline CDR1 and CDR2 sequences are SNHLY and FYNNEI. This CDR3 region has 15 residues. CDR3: CASSEAGNPWTEAFF. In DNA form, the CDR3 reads TGTGCCAGCAGTGAAGCGGGGAACCCGTGGACTGAAGCTTTCTTT.

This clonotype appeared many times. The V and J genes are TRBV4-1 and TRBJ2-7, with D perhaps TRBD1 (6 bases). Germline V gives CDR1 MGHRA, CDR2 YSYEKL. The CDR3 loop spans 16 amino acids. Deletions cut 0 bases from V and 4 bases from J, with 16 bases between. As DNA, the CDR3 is TGCGCCAGCAGCCAAGAGGGGGCAGGGAGCCTTTACGAGCAGTACTTC. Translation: CASSQEGAGSLYEQYF.

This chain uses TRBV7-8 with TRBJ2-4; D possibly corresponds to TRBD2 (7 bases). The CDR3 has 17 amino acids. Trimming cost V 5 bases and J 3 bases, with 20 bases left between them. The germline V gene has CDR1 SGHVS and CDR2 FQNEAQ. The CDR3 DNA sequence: TGTGCCAGCAGCCCGGAGGGGGGGGGTTTAGGCAAAAACATTCAGTACTTC. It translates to CASSPEGGGLGKNIQYF. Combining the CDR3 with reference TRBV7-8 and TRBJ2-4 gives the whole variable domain GAGVSQSPRYKVAKRGQDVALRCDPISGHVSLFWYQQALGQGPEFLTYFQNEAQLDKSGLPSDRFFAERPEGSVSTLKIQRTQQEDSAVYLCASSPEGGGLGKNIQYFGAGTRLSVL.